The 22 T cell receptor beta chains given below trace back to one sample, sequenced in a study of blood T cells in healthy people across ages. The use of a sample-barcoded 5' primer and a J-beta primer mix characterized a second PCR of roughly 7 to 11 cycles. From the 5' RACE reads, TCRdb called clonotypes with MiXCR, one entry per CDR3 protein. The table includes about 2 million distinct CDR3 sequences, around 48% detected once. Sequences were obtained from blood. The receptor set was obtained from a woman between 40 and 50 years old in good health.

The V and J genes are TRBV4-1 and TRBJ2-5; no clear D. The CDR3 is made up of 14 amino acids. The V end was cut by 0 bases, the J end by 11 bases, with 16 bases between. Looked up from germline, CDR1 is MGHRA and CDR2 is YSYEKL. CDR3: CASSQEDSYNEQYF. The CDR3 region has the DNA TGCGCCAGCAGCCAAGAGGATTCCTACAATGAGCAGTACTTC.

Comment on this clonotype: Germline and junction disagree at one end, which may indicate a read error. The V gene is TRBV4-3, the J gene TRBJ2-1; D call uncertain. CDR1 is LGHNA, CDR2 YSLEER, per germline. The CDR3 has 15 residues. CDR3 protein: CASSPDGSSYSEQFF. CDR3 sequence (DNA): TGCGCCAGCAGCCCGGACGGCAGCTCCTACAGTGAGCAGTTCTTC.

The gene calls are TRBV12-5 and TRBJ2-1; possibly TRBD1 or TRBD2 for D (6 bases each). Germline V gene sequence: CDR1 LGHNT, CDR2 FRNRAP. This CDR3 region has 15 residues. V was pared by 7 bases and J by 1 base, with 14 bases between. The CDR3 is CASARGPESYNEQFF. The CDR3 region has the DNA TGTGCTAGTGCCCGGGGGCCCGAGTCCTACAATGAGCAGTTCTTC.

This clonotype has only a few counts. The DNA for the CDR3 is TGTGCCAGCAGTTTATTACAGGGGAGAGACACAGATACGCAGTATTTT. Translation: CASSLLQGRDTDTQYF. J is TRBJ2-3 and V is TRBV28, with TRBD1 matching 7 bases. The CDR3 length is 16 residues. Germline CDR1 and CDR2: MDHEN and SYDVKM. Trimming cost V 1 base and J 2 bases; bases outside gene matches: 6.

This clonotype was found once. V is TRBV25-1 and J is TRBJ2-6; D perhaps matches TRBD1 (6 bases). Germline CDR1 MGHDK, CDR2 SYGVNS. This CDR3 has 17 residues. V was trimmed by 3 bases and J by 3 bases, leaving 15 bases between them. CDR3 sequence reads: CASSEQGISSGANVLTF. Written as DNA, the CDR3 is TGTGCCAGCAGTGAGCAGGGGATCAGTAGTGGGGCCAACGTCCTGACTTTC. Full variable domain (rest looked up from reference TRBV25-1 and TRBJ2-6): EADIYQTPRYLVIGTGKKITLECSQTMGHDKMYWYQQDPGMELHLIHYSYGVNSTEKGDLSSESTVSRIRTEHFPLTLESARPSHTSQYLCASSEQGISSGANVLTFGAGSRLTVL.

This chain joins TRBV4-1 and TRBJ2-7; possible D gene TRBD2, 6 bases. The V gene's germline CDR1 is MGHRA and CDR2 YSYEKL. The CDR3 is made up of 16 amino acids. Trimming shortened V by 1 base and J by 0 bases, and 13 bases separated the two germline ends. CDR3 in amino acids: CASSQGLVGGSYEQYF. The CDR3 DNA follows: TGCGCCAGCAGCCAAGGACTGGTGGGGGGCTCCTACGAGCAGTACTTC.

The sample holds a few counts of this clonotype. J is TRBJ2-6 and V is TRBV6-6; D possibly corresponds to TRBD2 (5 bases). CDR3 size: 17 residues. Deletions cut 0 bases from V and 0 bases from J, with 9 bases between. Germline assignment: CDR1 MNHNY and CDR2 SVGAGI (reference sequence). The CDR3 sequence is CASSYSAGLSGANVLTF. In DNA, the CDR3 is TGTGCCAGCAGTTACTCCGCAGGACTCTCTGGGGCCAACGTCCTGACTTTC.

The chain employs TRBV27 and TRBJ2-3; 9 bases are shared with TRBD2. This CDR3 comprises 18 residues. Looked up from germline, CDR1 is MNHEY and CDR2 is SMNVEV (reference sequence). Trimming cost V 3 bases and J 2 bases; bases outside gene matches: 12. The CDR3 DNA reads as TGTGCCAGCAGTTTCTTAGCGGGGGACGACCATCTCACAGATACGCAGTATTTT. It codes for CASSFLAGDDHLTDTQYF.

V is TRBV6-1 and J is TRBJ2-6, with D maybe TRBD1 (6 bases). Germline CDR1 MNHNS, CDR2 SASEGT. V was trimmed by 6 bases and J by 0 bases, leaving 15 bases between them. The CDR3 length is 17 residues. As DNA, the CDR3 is TGTGCCAGCAGACGGGACACTCCACGCTCTGGGGCCAACGTCCTGACTTTC. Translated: CASRRDTPRSGANVLTF.

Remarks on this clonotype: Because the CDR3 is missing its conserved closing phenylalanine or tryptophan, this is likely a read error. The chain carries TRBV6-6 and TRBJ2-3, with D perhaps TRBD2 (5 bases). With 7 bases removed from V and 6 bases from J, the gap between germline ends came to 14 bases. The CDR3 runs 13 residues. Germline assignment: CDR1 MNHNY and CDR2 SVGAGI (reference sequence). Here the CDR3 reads CASTLVPVDTQYI. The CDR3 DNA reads TGTGCCAGCACACTAGTCCCGGTCGATACGCAGTATATT.

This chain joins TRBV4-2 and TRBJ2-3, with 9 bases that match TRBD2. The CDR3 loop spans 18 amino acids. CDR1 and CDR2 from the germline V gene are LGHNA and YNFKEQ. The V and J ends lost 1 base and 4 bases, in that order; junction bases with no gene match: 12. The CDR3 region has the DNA TGTGCCAGCAGCCAAGTTGCGGGGGGGCCTTGGTCGTCAGATACGCAGTATTTT. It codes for CASSQVAGGPWSSDTQYF.

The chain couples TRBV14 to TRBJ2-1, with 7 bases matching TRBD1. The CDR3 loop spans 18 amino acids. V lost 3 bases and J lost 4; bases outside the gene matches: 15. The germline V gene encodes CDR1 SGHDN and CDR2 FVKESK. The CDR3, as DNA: TGTGCCAGCAGCCAGATCAAATCCGGGACAGACTATTACAATGAGCAGTTCTTC. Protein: CASSQIKSGTDYYNEQFF.

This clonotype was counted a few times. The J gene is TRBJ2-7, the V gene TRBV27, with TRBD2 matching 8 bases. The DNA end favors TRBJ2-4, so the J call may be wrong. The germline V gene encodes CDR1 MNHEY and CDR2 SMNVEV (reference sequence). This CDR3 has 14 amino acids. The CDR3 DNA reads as TGTGCCAGCAGTTTAGCGGGGGGTGAGGACATTCAGTACTTC. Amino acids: CASSLAGGEDIQYF.

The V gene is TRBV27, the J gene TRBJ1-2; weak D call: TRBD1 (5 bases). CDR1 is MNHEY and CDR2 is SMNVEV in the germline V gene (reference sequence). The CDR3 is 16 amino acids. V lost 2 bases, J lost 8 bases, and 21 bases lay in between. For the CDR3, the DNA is TGTGCCAGCAGTTTAAATGTTGGCATGCCCAGGGAGGGCTACACCTTC. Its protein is CASSLNVGMPREGYTF.

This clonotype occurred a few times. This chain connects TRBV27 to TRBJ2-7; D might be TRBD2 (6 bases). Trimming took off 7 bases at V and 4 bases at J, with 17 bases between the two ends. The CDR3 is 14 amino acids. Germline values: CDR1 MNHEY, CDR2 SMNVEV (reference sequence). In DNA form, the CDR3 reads TGTGCCAGCAACCCCGGAGGGGTTGGGTACGAGCAGTACTTC. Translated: CASNPGGVGYEQYF.

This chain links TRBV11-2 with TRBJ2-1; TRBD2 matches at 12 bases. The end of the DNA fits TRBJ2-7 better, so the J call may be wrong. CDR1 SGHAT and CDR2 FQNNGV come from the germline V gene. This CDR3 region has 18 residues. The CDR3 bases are TGTGCCAGCAGCTTAGATAGTAAGCTAGCGGGGGGGTACAATGAGCAGTACTTC. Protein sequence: CASSLDSKLAGGYNEQYF.

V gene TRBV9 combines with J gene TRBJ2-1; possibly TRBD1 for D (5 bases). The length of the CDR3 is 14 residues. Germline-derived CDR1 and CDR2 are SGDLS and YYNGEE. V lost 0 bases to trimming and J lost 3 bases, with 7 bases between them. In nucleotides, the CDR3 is TGTGCCAGCAGCGTAGAGGACATCTACAATGAGCAGTTCTTC. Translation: CASSVEDIYNEQFF.

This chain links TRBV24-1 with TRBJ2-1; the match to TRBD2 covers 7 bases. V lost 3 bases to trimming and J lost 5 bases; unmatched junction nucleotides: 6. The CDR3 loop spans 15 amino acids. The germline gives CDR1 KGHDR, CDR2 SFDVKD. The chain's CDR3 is CATSDPGGNNNEQFF. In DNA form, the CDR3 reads TGTGCCACCAGTGATCCCGGGGGGAACAACAATGAGCAGTTCTTC.

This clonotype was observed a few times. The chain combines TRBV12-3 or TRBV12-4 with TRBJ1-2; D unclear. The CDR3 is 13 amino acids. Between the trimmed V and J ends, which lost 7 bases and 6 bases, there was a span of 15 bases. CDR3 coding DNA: TGTGCCAGCACCTCGGCCCCTCCAAATGGCTACACCTTC. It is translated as CASTSAPPNGYTF.

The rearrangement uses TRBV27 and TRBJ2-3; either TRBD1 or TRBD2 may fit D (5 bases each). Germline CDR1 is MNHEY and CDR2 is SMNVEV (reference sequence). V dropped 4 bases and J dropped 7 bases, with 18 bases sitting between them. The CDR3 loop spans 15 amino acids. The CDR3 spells CASSSGTATLNTQYF. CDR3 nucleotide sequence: TGTGCCAGCAGTTCCGGGACGGCTACATTAAATACGCAGTATTTT.

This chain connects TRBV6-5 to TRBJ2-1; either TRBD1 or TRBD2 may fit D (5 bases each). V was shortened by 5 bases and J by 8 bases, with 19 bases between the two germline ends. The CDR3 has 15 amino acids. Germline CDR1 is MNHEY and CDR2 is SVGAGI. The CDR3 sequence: CASSDRDGWSDEQFF. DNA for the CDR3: TGTGCCAGCAGTGACCGGGACGGGTGGTCCGATGAGCAGTTCTTC.

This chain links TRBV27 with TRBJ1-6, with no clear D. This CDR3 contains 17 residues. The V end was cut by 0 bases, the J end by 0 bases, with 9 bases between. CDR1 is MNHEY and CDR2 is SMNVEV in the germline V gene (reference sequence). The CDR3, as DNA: TGTGCCAGCAGTTTATCACTGTTGGGCTCCTATAATTCACCCCTCCACTTT. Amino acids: CASSLSLLGSYNSPLHF.